What follows are 4 T cell receptor beta chains derived from one specimen sequenced in a study of T-cell reconstitution after alpha-beta-depleted transplantation in children. For TCRbeta, the library was prepared with unique molecular identifiers. In TCRdb, the PCR reads were re-called with MiXCR into one record per CDR3 protein. The table shows some 300,000 distinct CDR3 sequences, with roughly a tenth occurring only once. Sequences were derived from PBMCs, sampled before TCRalphabeta/CD19-depleted stem cell transplant. The receptor source for this set is a boy less than two years old with acute myeloid leukemia, due to receive a stem cell transplant.

This chain joins TRBV21-1 and TRBJ1-1. TRBV21-1 is a listed pseudogene. The CDR3 contains 15 residues. CDR3 region: CASSKGGLRNTEAFF. The CDR3, as DNA: TGTGCCAGCAGCAAAGGCGGGTTGAGGAACACTGAAGCTTTCTTT.

The chain recombines TRBV28 with TRBJ2-1; no firm D call. Germline V gene data show CDR1 as MDHEN and CDR2 as SYDVKM. CDR3 length: 14 residues. The ends were cut back, 3 bases at V and 7 bases at J, with 13 bases in the middle. The CDR3 loop reads CASSFLNRDNEQFF. DNA for the CDR3: TGTGCCAGCAGTTTTTTAAACCGTGATAATGAGCAGTTCTTC.

In this sample, this clonotype turned up a few times. The chain carries TRBV3-1 and TRBJ2-7; no firm D call. The CDR3 covers 14 residues. V gave up 4 bases and J gave up 3 bases, with 13 bases separating them. Germline assignment: CDR1 LGHDT and CDR2 YNNKEL (reference sequence). The CDR3 reads CASSLGFWSYEQYF. The CDR3 nucleotides are TGTGCCAGCAGCCTTGGGTTCTGGAGCTACGAGCAGTACTTC.

The chain joins TRBV20-1 to TRBJ2-4, with 9 bases identical to TRBD1. Looked up from germline, CDR1 is DFQATT and CDR2 is SNEGSKA (reference sequence). V gave up 3 bases and J gave up 0 bases; unmatched junction bases: 9. CDR3 length: 17 residues. The CDR3 sequence: CSASPGTGTRAKNIQYF. CDR3 sequence (DNA): TGCAGTGCTAGTCCCGGGACAGGGACCCGAGCCAAAAACATTCAGTACTTC.